This TCR beta chain derives from a study of CD8+CD57+ T cells in acquired aplastic anemia. Background on the study: Mean yield of DNA from sorted CD4+ and CD8+ cells was 2.5 to 4 ug. Points from the study as a whole: Controls did not differ significantly from patients in CD8+ Simpson's diversity. Patients and controls were found to share 25 to 35 CD8+ CDR3 sequences.

In regard to this clonotype: Its antigen is unknown.

Trimming removed 5 bases at V and 7 bases at J, with 9 bases between. Germline values: CDR1 DFQATT, CDR2 SNEGSKA (reference sequence). This CDR3 has 11 residues. Template material for TCR beta VDJ and CDR3 profiling consisted of genomic DNA. MiXCR, run by TCRdb on the reads, gives a single entry per CDR3 protein. The sample yields approximately 170,000 distinct CDR3 sequences, around half seen once. The sequencing sample was made of sorted CD4+, CD8+, or CD8+CD57+ T cells (not recorded which) from PBMCs. The clonotype originates from a human donor in good health, serving as a control. J is TRBJ2-1 and V is TRBV20-1; a possible D gene is TRBD2 (5 bases). The CDR3 loop reads CSAATGNEQFF. CDR3 DNA: TGCAGTGCTGCAACGGGGAATGAGCAGTTCTTC.